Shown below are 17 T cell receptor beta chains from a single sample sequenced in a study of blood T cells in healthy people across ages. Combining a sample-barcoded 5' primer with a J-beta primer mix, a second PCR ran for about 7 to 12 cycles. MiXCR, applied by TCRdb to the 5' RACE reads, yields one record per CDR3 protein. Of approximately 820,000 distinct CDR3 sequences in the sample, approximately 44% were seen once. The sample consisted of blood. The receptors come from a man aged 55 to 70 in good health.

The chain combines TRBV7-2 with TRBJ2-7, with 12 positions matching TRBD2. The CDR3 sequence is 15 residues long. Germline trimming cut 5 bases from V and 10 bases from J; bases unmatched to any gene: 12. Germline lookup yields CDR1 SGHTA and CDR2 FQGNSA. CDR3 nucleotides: TGTGCCAGCAGCCCGAGACTAGCGGGGGAGAGAACCCAGTACTTC. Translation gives CASSPRLAGERTQYF.

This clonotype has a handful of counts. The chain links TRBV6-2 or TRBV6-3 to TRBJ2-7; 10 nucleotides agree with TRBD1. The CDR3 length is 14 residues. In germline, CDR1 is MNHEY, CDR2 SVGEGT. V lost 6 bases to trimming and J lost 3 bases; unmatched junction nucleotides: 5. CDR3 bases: TGTGCCAGCAGCGACCGGGACAGGGGCTACGAGCAGTACTTC. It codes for CASSDRDRGYEQYF.

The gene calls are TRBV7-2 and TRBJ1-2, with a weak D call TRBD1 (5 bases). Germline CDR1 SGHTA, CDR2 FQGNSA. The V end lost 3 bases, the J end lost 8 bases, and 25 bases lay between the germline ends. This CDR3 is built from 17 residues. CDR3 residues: CASSLTISRDAITGYTF. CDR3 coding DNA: TGTGCCAGCAGCTTGACTATATCCAGGGATGCCATAACGGGCTACACCTTC.

This chain's CDR3 is CASSYSRDRTSPLHF. The CDR3 bases are TGTGCCAGCAGTTATTCTCGGGACAGAACTTCACCCCTCCACTTT. V usage is TRBV6-2 or TRBV6-3 and J usage is TRBJ1-6, with 7 bases identical to TRBD1. This CDR3 has 15 amino acids. V was clipped by 3 bases and J by 9 bases; unmatched bases: 8. Germline-derived CDR1 and CDR2 are MNHEY and SVGEGT.

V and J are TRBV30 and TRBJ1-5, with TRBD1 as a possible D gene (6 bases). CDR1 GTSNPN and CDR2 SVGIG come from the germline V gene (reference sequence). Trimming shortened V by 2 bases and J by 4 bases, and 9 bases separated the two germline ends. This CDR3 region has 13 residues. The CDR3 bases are TGTGCCTGGAGTTCAGGGGTTAATCAGCCCCAGCATTTT. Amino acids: CAWSSGVNQPQHF.

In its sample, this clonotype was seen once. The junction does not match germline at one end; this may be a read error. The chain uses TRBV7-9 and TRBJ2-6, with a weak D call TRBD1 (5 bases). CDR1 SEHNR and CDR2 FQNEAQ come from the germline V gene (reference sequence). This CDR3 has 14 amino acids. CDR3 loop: CASGPGPGASVLTF. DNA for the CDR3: TGTGCCAGCGGTCCTGGGCCTGGGGCCAGCGTCCTGACTTTC.

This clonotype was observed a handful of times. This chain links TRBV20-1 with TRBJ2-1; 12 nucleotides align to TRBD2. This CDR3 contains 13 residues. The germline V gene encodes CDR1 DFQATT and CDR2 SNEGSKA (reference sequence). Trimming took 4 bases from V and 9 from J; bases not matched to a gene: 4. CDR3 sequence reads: CSAKLAGGGEQFF. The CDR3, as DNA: TGCAGTGCTAAACTAGCGGGGGGCGGTGAGCAGTTCTTC.

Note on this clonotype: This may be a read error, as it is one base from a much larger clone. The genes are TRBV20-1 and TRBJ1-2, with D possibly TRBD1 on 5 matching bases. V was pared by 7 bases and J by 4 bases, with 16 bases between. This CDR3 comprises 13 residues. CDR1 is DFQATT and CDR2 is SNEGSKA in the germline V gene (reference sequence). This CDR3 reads CSVMDVGGYGYTF. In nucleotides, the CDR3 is TGCAGTGTAATGGACGTGGGGGGCTATGGCTACACCTTC.

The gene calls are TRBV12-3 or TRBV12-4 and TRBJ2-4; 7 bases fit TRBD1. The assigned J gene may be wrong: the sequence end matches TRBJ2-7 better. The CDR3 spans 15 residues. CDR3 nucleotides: TGTGCCAGCAGTTCGGGACAGACGATCGGGGACGAGCAGTACTTC. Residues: CASSSGQTIGDEQYF.

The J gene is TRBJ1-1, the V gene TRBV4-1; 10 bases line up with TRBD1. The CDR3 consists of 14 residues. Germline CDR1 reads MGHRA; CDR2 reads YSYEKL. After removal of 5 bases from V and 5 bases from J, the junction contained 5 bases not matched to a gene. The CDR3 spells CASSTRTGGTEAFF. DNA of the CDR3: TGCGCCAGCAGCACCCGGACAGGGGGGACTGAAGCTTTCTTT.

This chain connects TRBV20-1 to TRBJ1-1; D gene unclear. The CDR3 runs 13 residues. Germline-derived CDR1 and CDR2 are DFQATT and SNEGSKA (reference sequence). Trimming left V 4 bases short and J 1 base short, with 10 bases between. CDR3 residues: CSAKPNKNTEAFF. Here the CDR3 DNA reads TGCAGTGCTAAACCTAACAAGAACACTGAAGCTTTCTTT.

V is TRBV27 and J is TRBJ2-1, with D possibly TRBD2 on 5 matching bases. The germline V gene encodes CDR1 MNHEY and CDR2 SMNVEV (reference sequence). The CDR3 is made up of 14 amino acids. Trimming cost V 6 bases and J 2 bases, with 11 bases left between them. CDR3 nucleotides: TGTGCCAGCAGAGTGGACTTAACCTACAATGAGCAGTTCTTC. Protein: CASRVDLTYNEQFF.

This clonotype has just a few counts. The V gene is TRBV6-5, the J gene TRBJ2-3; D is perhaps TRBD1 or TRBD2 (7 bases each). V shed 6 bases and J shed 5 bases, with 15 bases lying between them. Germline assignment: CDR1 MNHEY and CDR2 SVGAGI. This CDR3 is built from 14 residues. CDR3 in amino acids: CASRGRGRGDTQYF. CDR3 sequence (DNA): TGTGCCAGCAGGGGGAGGGGGCGAGGAGATACGCAGTATTTT.

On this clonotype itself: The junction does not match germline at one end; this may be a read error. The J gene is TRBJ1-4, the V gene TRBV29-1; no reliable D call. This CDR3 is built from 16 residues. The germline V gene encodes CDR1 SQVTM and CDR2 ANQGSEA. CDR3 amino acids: CSAEDLIREPNEKLFF. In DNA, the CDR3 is TGCAGCGCTGAAGATCTAATTAGGGAACCTAATGAAAAACTGTTTTTT.

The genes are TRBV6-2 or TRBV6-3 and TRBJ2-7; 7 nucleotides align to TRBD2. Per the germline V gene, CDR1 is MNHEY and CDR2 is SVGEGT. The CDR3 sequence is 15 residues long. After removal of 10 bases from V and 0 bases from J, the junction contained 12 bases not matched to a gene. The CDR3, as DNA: TGTGCCACCACACCCCGGGGGGAGCCCTCCTACGAGCAGTACTTC. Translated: CATTPRGEPSYEQYF.

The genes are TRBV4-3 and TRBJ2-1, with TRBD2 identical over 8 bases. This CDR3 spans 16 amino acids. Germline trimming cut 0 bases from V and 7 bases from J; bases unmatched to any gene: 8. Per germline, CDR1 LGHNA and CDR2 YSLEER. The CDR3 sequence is CASSQDAGGRGNEQFF. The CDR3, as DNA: TGCGCCAGCAGCCAAGACGCGGGGGGCCGGGGTAATGAGCAGTTCTTC.

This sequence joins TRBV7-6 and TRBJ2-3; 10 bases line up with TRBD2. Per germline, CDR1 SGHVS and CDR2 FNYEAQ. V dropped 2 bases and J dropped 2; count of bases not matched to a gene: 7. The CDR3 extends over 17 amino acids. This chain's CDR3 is CASSLRVAGGLTDTQYF. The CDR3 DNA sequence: TGTGCCAGCAGCTTACGGGTAGCGGGGGGCCTCACAGATACGCAGTATTTT. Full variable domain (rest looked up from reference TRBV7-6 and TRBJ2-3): GAGVSQSPRYKVTKRGQDVALRCDPISGHVSLYWYRQALGQGPEFLTYFNYEAQQDKSGLPNDRFSAERPEGSISTLTIQRTEQRDSAMYRCASSLRVAGGLTDTQYFGPGTRLTVL.